A single sample is the source of the 9 T cell receptor beta chains below, sequenced in a study of cytomegalovirus exposure and HLA in healthy donors. The PCR ran on 60 Vbeta and 13 Jbeta primers. Using immunoSEQ multiplex PCR, the repertoire was profiled, and TCRdb retains in-frame clones only, with some absent. The sample has over 70,000 clones, roughly 78% seen once. The sequenced sample consisted of PBMCs. Every receptor here comes from a male donor in good health and CMV-seropositive.

This sequence joins TRBV7-7 and TRBJ2-5; 8 nucleotides agree with TRBD1. The CDR3 extends over 13 amino acids. V lost 5 bases, J lost 5 bases, and 4 bases stayed unmatched. The germline V gene has CDR1 SSHAT and CDR2 FNYEAQ (reference sequence). The chain's CDR3 is CASSRQGSETQYF. CDR3 nucleotide sequence: TGTGCCAGCAGCAGACAGGGGAGCGAGACCCAGTACTTC.

The chain couples TRBV5-1 to TRBJ2-5; D perhaps matches TRBD2 (6 bases). Germline V lookup: CDR1 SGHRS, CDR2 YFSETQ. V was trimmed by 7 bases and J by 5 bases, leaving 21 bases between them. The CDR3 is 15 amino acids. The CDR3: CASSRDGTGVETQYF. As DNA, the CDR3 is TGCGCCAGCTCTAGAGACGGGACTGGGGTGGAGACCCAGTACTTC.

The rearrangement joins TRBV14 to TRBJ2-5; TRBD1 is a possible D gene (6 bases). Germline V CDR1 and CDR2: SGHDN, FVKESK. This CDR3 has 12 residues. V was shortened by 10 bases and J by 9 bases, with 18 bases between the two germline ends. CDR3 sequence: CATSRGQGPQYF. Here the CDR3 DNA reads TGTGCCACCTCCCGGGGCCAGGGGCCCCAGTACTTC.

The chain employs TRBV7-3 and TRBJ2-1; TRBD2 matches at 12 bases. V dropped 5 bases and J dropped 4; count of bases not matched to a gene: 6. The CDR3 runs to 16 residues. CDR1 is SGHTA, CDR2 FQGTGA, per germline. The CDR3, as DNA: TGTGCCAGCAGCCCAACGGGACTAGCGGGTTACAATGAGCAGTTCTTC. It codes for CASSPTGLAGYNEQFF.

This clone was counted a single time. In nucleotides, the CDR3 is TGCGCCAGCAGCCCCTTCGGAGGGAGCAATGAGCAGTTCTTC. This codes for CASSPFGGSNEQFF. The chain joins TRBV5-1 to TRBJ2-1, with D possibly matching TRBD2 (6 bases). The length of the CDR3 is 14 residues. In germline, CDR1 is SGHRS, CDR2 YFSETQ. Trimming took off 4 bases at V and 6 bases at J, with 14 bases between the two ends.

This clone was counted between two and nine times. The rearrangement joins TRBV28 to TRBJ1-1; TRBD1 agrees at 7 bases. V lost 6 bases and J lost 1; bases outside the gene matches: 5. Germline CDR1 MDHEN, CDR2 SYDVKM. The CDR3 spans 14 residues. This chain's CDR3 is CASSHGTANTEAFF. CDR3 sequence (DNA): TGTGCCAGCAGCCACGGGACAGCGAACACTGAAGCTTTCTTT. The full variable domain, rest sourced from reference TRBV28 and TRBJ1-1, is DVKVTQSSRYLVKRTGEKVFLECVQDMDHENMFWYRQDPGLGLRLIYFSYDVKMKEKGDIPEGYSVSREKKERFSLILESASTNQTSMYLCASSHGTANTEAFFGQGTRLTVV.

The chain couples TRBV6-1 to TRBJ2-7; 12 bases match TRBD2. V was pared by 4 bases and J by 7 bases, with 2 bases of the junction left unmatched. The CDR3 totals 13 residues. The V gene's germline CDR1 is MNHNS and CDR2 SASEGT. The CDR3 DNA sequence: TGTGCCAGCAGTGTAGGGACTAGCGGGGAGCAGTACTTC. It is translated as CASSVGTSGEQYF.

The rearrangement uses TRBV5-1 and TRBJ1-2, with D possibly matching TRBD1 (5 bases). V was clipped by 0 bases and J by 7 bases, with 13 bases between them. The length of the CDR3 is 14 residues. Germline V gene sequence: CDR1 SGHRS, CDR2 YFSETQ. This CDR3 is CASSLGQGLGGYTF. CDR3 coding DNA: TGCGCCAGCAGCTTGGGGCAGGGATTGGGTGGCTACACCTTC. Based on the CDR3 plus reference TRBV5-1 and TRBJ1-2, the full variable domain is KAGVTQTPRYLIKTRGQQVTLSCSPISGHRSVSWYQQTPGQGLQFLFEYFSETQRNKGNFPGRFSGRQFSNSRSEMNVSTLELGDSALYLCASSLGQGLGGYTFGSGTRLTVV.

The chain uses TRBV6-6 and TRBJ2-7, with D unclear. Per germline, CDR1 MNHNY and CDR2 SVGAGI (reference sequence). CDR3 length: 13 amino acids. V was trimmed by 2 bases and J by 3 bases, leaving 8 bases between them. As DNA, the CDR3 is TGTGCCAGCAGTTACGTTTCCGGCTACGAGCAGTACTTC. Translation gives CASSYVSGYEQYF.